These 15 T cell receptor beta chains share one sample of origin, sequenced in a study of CD8 T cells in Susac syndrome. When the RNA was reverse transcribed, random hexamers were used with an input of roughly 0.45 to 1 ug. Each CDR3 protein gets one entry after TCRdb re-called the immunoSEQ multiplex PCR reads with MiXCR. The table records nearly 70,000 distinct CDR3 sequences, more than 85% of them present only once. Sequencing was performed on CD8+ T cells from PBMCs. The receptors were gathered from a human donor in good health.

CDR3 nucleotide sequence: TGTGCCAGCAGTGATCAGCCAGGTTCCTACGAGCAGTACGTC. This gives the protein CASSDQPGSYEQYV. The chain recombines TRBV2 with TRBJ2-7; D remains ambiguous. CDR3 length equals 14 residues. CDR1 is SNHLY and CDR2 is FYNNEI in the germline V gene. V shed 3 bases and J shed 1 base, with 10 bases lying between them.

This sequence joins TRBV4-3 and TRBJ1-5; TRBD1 aligns across 8 bases. In germline, CDR1 is LGHNA, CDR2 YSLEER. V trimming: 0 bases; J trimming: 4 bases; junction bases outside the gene matches: 2. CDR3 size: 15 residues. DNA for the CDR3: TGCGCCAGCAGCCAAGACAGGGGGCCAAATCAGCCCCAGCATTTT. It specifies CASSQDRGPNQPQHF.

J is TRBJ2-7 and V is TRBV29-1; 10 bases align to TRBD1. The CDR3 contains 13 residues. V was clipped by 7 bases and J by 3 bases; unmatched bases: 6. Germline CDR1 SQVTM, CDR2 ANQGSEA. CDR3 DNA sequence: TGCAGCGCTGTGAGGGACAGGGGCTACGAGCAGTACGTC. As protein: CSAVRDRGYEQYV.

The chain employs TRBV6-2 or TRBV6-3 and TRBJ1-2; no reliable D call. CDR1 is MNHEY, CDR2 SVGEGT, per germline. This CDR3 comprises 12 residues. V lost 5 bases, J lost 4 bases, and 8 bases lay in between. CDR3 coding DNA: TGTGCCAGCAGTCTCGGAAGCTATGGCTACACCTTC. Translating gives CASSLGSYGYTF.

This clonotype has a handful of counts. The CDR3 is CASSWGLNTEAFF. The CDR3 DNA is TGTGCCAGCAGTTGGGGCCTGAACACTGAAGCTTTCTTT. The V call is TRBV7-9, the J call TRBJ1-1; D may be TRBD1 (5 bases). Trimming pared 6 bases from V and 0 bases from J, leaving 8 bases between. The CDR3 sequence is 13 residues long. Per the germline V gene, CDR1 is SEHNR and CDR2 is FQNEAQ (reference sequence).

The chain uses TRBV7-8 and TRBJ1-2, with D possibly TRBD1 on 5 matching bases. The germline V gene encodes CDR1 SGHVS and CDR2 FQNEAQ. V was clipped by 5 bases and J by 1 base, with 14 bases between them. The CDR3 spans 15 residues. Here the CDR3 reads CASSIARGSNYGYTF. The CDR3 nucleotides are TGTGCCAGCAGCATTGCGCGGGGCAGTAACTATGGCTACACCTTC.

V and J are TRBV12-3 or TRBV12-4 and TRBJ2-1, with 7 bases lining up with TRBD1. The ends lost 7 bases at V and 4 bases at J; junction bases unmatched: 4. CDR3 length equals 13 residues. This chain's CDR3 is CASNRGLYNEQFF. DNA for the CDR3: TGTGCCAGCAATAGGGGGCTATACAATGAGCAGTTCTTC.

The chain employs TRBV4-3 and TRBJ2-7; D is uncertain. Per germline, CDR1 LGHNA and CDR2 YSLEER. Deletions cut 5 bases from V and 3 bases from J, with 11 bases between. The CDR3 runs to 13 residues. CDR3 region: CASSKRPGYEQYV. The CDR3, as DNA: TGCGCCAGCAGCAAAAGGCCAGGCTACGAGCAGTACGTC.

The chain couples TRBV6-1 to TRBJ2-3; perhaps TRBD2 as D (5 bases). This CDR3 spans 16 amino acids. Trimming removed 6 bases from V and 0 bases from J, with 16 bases in between. Per the germline V gene, CDR1 is MNHNS and CDR2 is SASEGT. CDR3 nucleotide sequence: TGTGCCAGCAGCCCTAGCAGCTGGGGAAGCACAGATACGCAGTATTTT. Translation gives CASSPSSWGSTDTQYF.

This chain joins TRBV2 and TRBJ1-1; D remains ambiguous. The CDR3 is made up of 15 amino acids. The V gene's germline CDR1 is SNHLY and CDR2 FYNNEI. Trimming took 6 bases from V and 7 from J, leaving 21 bases between them. The CDR3: CASRGVEIWESEAFF. Here the CDR3 DNA reads TGTGCCAGCAGAGGTGTCGAGATCTGGGAGAGTGAAGCTTTCTTT.

Points on this clonotype: The junction differs from germline at one of its ends, possibly a read error. The chain has TRBV7-7 and TRBJ1-1, with D possibly matching TRBD1 (6 bases). The CDR3 totals 13 residues. CDR1 is SSHAT, CDR2 FNYEAQ, per germline (reference sequence). Here the CDR3 reads CASSRHRDTEAFF. CDR3 sequence (DNA): TGTGCTAGCAGCCGTCACAGGGATACTGAAGCTTTCTTT.

The rearrangement uses TRBV2 and TRBJ1-1; 9 bases match TRBD1. Per germline, CDR1 SNHLY and CDR2 FYNNEI. This CDR3 contains 15 residues. V shed 6 bases and J 4 bases; nucleotides not matched to a gene: 9. CDR3 nucleotide sequence: TGTGCCAGCAGGGACGACAGGGGGATGAGCACTGAAGCTTTCTTT. Its protein product is CASRDDRGMSTEAFF.

This chain connects TRBV19 to TRBJ1-1; D remains unclear. CDR1 and CDR2 from the germline V gene are LNHDA and SQIVND (reference sequence). V lost 4 bases and J lost 4, with 7 bases in between. The length of the CDR3 is 12 residues. The CDR3 DNA is TGTGCCAGTAGTACCTCTTCCACTGAAGCTTTCTTT. It translates to CASSTSSTEAFF. Complete variable domain (other parts from reference TRBV19 and TRBJ1-1): DGGITQSPKYLFRKEGQNVTLSCEQNLNHDAMYWYRQDPGQGLRLIYYSQIVNDFQKGDIAEGYSVSREKKESFPLTVTSAQKNPTAFYLCASSTSSTEAFFGQGTRLTVV.

This chain links TRBV7-9 with TRBJ2-7; D is unclear. CDR3 length: 15 residues. V dropped 4 bases and J dropped 2 bases, with 15 bases sitting between them. Germline values: CDR1 SEHNR, CDR2 FQNEAQ (reference sequence). The CDR3 loop is CASSSHVLPPYEQYV. The CDR3 DNA reads as TGTGCCAGCAGCTCACACGTCTTACCCCCCTACGAGCAGTACGTC.

This chain uses TRBV30 with TRBJ1-1; D call uncertain. The CDR3 sequence is 13 residues long. Germline V gene sequence: CDR1 GTSNPN, CDR2 SVGIG (reference sequence). V was cut by 2 bases and J by 1 base, with 8 bases left in between. The CDR3, as DNA: TGTGCCTGGAGTAGTACCAGGAACACTGAAGCTTTCTTT. This translates into CAWSSTRNTEAFF.